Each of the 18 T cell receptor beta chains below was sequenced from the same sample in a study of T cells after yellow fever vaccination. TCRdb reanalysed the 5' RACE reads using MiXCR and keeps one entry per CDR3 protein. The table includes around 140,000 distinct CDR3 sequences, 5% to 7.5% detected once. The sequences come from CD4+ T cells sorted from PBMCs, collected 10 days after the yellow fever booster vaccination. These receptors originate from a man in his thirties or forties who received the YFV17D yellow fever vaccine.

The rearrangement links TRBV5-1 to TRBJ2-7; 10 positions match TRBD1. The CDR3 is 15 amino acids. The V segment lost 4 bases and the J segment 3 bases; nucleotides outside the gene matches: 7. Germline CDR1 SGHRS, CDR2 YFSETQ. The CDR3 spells CASSIRDRGVYEQYF. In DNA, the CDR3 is TGCGCCAGCAGCATCCGGGACAGGGGTGTCTACGAGCAGTACTTC.

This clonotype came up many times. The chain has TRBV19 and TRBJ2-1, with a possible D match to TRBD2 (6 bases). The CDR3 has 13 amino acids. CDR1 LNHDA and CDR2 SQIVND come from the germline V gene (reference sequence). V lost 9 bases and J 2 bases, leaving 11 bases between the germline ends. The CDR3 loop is CASREDPYNEQFF. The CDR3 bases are TGTGCCAGCAGGGAGGACCCCTACAATGAGCAGTTCTTC. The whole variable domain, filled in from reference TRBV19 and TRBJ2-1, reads DGGITQSPKYLFRKEGQNVTLSCEQNLNHDAMYWYRQDPGQGLRLIYYSQIVNDFQKGDIAEGYSVSREKKESFPLTVTSAQKNPTAFYLCASREDPYNEQFFGPGTRLTVL.

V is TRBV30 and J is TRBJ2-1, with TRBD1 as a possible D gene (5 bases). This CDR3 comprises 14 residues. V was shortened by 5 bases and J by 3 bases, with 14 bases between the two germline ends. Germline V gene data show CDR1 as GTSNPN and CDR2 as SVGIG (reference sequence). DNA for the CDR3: TGTGCCTGGGTGCAAACAGGCTTCTACAATGAGCAGTTCTTC. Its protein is CAWVQTGFYNEQFF.

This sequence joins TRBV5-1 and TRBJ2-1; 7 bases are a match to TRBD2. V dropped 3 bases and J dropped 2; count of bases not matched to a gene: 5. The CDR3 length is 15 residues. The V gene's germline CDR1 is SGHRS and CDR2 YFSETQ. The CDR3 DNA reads TGCGCCAGCAGCTGGCCGGGAGGCACCTACAATGAGCAGTTCTTC. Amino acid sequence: CASSWPGGTYNEQFF.

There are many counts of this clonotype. The CDR3 spells CASSPGGGSSQETQYF. CDR3 nucleotide sequence: TGCGCCAGCAGCCCCGGAGGGGGCAGCTCCCAAGAGACCCAGTACTTC. The rearrangement links TRBV4-3 to TRBJ2-5; tentatively, D is TRBD1 (7 bases). V was clipped by 4 bases and J by 1 base, with 16 bases between them. Germline V CDR1 and CDR2: LGHNA, YSLEER. The CDR3 is 16 amino acids.

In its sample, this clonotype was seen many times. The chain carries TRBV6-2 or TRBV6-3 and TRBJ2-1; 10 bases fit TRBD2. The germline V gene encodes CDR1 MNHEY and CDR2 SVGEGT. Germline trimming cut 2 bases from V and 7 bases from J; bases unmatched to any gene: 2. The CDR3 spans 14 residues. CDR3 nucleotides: TGTGCCAGCAGTTACCTTAGCGGGAGGAATGAGCAGTTCTTC. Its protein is CASSYLSGRNEQFF.

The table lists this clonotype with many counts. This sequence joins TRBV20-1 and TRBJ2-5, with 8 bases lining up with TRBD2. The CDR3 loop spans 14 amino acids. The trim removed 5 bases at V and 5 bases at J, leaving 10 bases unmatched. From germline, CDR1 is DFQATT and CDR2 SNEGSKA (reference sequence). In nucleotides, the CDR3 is TGCAGTGCTCGGGAACGGGAGGGCCTTGAGACCCAGTACTTC. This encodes CSAREREGLETQYF.

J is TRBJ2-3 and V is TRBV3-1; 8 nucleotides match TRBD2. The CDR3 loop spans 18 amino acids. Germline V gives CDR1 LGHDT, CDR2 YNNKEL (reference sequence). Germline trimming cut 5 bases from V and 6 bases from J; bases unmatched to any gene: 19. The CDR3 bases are TGTGCCAGCAGCAAAGCATTCCCCTCGGGGGGGAAGGCGGATACGCAGTATTTT. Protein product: CASSKAFPSGGKADTQYF.

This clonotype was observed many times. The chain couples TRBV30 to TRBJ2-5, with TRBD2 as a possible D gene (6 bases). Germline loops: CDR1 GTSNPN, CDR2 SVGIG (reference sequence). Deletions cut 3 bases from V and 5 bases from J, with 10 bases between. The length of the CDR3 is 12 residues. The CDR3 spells CAWRGGAETQYF. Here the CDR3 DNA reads TGTGCCTGGAGGGGGGGAGCGGAGACCCAGTACTTC.

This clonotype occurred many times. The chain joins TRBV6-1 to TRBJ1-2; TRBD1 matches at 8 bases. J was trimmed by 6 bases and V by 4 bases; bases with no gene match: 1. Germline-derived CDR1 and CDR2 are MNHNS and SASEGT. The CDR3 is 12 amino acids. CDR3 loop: CASSATGDGYTF. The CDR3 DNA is TGTGCCAGCAGTGCGACAGGGGATGGCTACACCTTC.

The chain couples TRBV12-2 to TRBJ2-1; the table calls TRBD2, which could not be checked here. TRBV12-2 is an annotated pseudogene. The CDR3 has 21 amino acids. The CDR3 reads CASRDYPGTSGSHGRGNEQFF. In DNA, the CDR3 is TGTGCAAGTCGCGATTACCCCGGTACTAGCGGGAGTCACGGCCGTGGGAATGAGCAGTTCTTC.

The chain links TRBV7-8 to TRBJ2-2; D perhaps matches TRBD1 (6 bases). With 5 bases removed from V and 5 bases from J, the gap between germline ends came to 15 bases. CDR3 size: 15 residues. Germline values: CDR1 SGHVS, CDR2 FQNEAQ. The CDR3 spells CASSTRDTQTGELFF. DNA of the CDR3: TGTGCCAGCAGCACCAGGGACACTCAAACCGGGGAGCTGTTTTTT.

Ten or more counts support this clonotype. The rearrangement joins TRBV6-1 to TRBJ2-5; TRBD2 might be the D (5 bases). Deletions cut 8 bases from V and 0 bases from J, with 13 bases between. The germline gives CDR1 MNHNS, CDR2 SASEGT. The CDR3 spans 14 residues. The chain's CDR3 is CASGLGANQETQYF. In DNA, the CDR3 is TGTGCCAGCGGCTTGGGAGCGAACCAAGAGACCCAGTACTTC.

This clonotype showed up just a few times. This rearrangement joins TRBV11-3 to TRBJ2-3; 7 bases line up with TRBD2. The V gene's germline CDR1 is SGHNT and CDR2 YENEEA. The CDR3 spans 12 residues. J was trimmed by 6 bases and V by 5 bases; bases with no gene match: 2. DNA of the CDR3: TGTGCCAGCAGCCGGGACTACGATACGCAGTATTTT. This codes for CASSRDYDTQYF.

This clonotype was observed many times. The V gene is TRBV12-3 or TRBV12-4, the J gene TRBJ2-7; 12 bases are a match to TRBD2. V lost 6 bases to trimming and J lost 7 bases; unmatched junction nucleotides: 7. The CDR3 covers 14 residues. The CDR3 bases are TGTGCCAGCAGACTGACTAGCGGGAGTAGAGAGCAGTACTTC. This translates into CASRLTSGSREQYF.

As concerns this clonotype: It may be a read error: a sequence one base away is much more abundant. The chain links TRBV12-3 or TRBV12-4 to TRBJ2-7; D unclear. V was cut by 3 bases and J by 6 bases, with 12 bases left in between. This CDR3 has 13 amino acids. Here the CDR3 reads CASSLVSSTEQYF. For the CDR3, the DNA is TGTGCCAGCAGTTTGGTGTCATCTACCGAGCAGTACTTC.

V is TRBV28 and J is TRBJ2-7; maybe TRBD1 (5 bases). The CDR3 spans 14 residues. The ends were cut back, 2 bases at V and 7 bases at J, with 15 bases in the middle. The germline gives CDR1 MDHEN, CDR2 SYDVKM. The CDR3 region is CASSLVDKGREQYF. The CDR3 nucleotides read TGTGCCAGCAGTTTAGTGGACAAGGGTCGGGAGCAGTACTTC. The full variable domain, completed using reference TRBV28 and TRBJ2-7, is DVKVTQSSRYLVKRTGEKVFLECVQDMDHENMFWYRQDPGLGLRLIYFSYDVKMKEKGDIPEGYSVSREKKERFSLILESASTNQTSMYLCASSLVDKGREQYFGPGTRLTVT.

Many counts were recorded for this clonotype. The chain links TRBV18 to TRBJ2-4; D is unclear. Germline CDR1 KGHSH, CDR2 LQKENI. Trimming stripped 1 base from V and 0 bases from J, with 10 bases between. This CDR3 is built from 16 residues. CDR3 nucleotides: TGTGCCAGCTCACCACAGCCCCGCTTAGCCAAAAACATTCAGTACTTC. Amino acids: CASSPQPRLAKNIQYF.